A single sample is the source of the 25 T cell receptor beta chains below, sequenced in a study of cytomegalovirus exposure and HLA in healthy donors. This PCR relied on a set of 60 Vbeta primers and 13 Jbeta primers. This table comes from immunoSEQ multiplex PCR, and its TCRdb copy is limited to in-frame clones, with some not included. The sample consists of about 130,000 clones, more than 75% of them appearing once. Sequencing input: PBMCs. Source of these receptors: a man younger than 45 in good health and CMV-seropositive.

The CDR3 coding sequence is TGTGCCTGGACTAGCGGGAGGGCCGCGGAGACCCAGTACTTC. Translated: CAWTSGRAAETQYF. This sequence joins TRBV30 and TRBJ2-5; 12 bases match TRBD2. CDR1 and CDR2 from the germline V gene are GTSNPN and SVGIG (reference sequence). This CDR3 region has 14 residues. The trim removed 4 bases at V and 5 bases at J, leaving 5 bases unmatched.

This clone showed up just once. The chain links TRBV7-2 to TRBJ2-7; TRBD2 aligns across 12 bases. CDR3 length: 15 amino acids. Germline trimming cut 8 bases from V and 6 bases from J; bases unmatched to any gene: 11. Germline-derived CDR1 and CDR2 are SGHTA and FQGNSA. The CDR3, as DNA: TGTGCCAGCGGGAGACTAGCGGGAGTAGATTTCGAGCAGTACTTC. As protein: CASGRLAGVDFEQYF.

This clone has a single count. CDR3 amino acids: CASSGAFSGSSYEQYF. The CDR3, as DNA: TGTGCCAGCTCAGGGGCTTTCAGCGGGAGCTCCTACGAGCAGTACTTC. This rearrangement joins TRBV27 to TRBJ2-5, with TRBD2 identical over 8 bases. The J call is doubtful: the DNA matches TRBJ2-7 better. This CDR3 is 16 amino acids long. CDR1 and CDR2 from the germline V gene are MNHEY and SMNVEV (reference sequence).

This clone was counted once. V is TRBV27 and J is TRBJ1-3; 8 bases are shared with TRBD1. Germline V CDR1 and CDR2: MNHEY, SMNVEV (reference sequence). With V trimmed by 5 bases and J by 2 bases, 5 bases remained unmatched. This CDR3 contains 15 residues. The CDR3 loop reads CASSPDRGTGNTIYF. The CDR3 DNA reads as TGTGCCAGCAGTCCCGACAGGGGAACTGGAAACACCATATATTTT.

The V and J genes are TRBV6-5 and TRBJ2-1; a weak D match, TRBD2 (6 bases). Germline values: CDR1 MNHEY, CDR2 SVGAGI. The CDR3 is 14 residues long. Trimming removed 6 bases from V and 5 bases from J, with 14 bases in between. The CDR3 spells CASSGRVWDNEQFF. In DNA form, the CDR3 reads TGTGCCAGCAGCGGGAGAGTATGGGACAATGAGCAGTTCTTC.

This clone was seen more than once but under ten times. The V call is TRBV25-1, the J call TRBJ2-7; D call uncertain. The CDR3 covers 11 residues. Trimming removed 1 base from V and 6 bases from J, with 4 bases in between. CDR1 is MGHDK and CDR2 is SYGVNS in the germline V gene. CDR3 loop: CASSEFSEQYF. The CDR3 DNA sequence: TGTGCCAGCAGTGAATTTAGCGAGCAGTACTTC.

This clone was picked up a small number of times. The chain is built from TRBV5-1 and TRBJ2-7; 13 positions match TRBD2. V gave up 0 bases and J gave up 6 bases; unmatched junction bases: 6. The CDR3 consists of 16 residues. Germline CDR1 and CDR2: SGHRS and YFSETQ. The CDR3 is CASSLGGLAGAGEQYF. CDR3 in DNA: TGCGCCAGCAGCTTGGGCGGACTAGCGGGAGCGGGCGAGCAGTACTTC.

The chain uses TRBV14 and TRBJ2-7; 9 positions match TRBD1. J was trimmed by 6 bases and V by 1 base; bases with no gene match: 10. Germline-derived CDR1 and CDR2 are SGHDN and FVKESK. CDR3 size: 16 residues. CDR3 coding DNA: TGTGCCAGCAGCCAAGCGGCAGGGACAGGGAGGAGCGAGCAGTACTTC. Translation: CASSQAAGTGRSEQYF.

This clone was recorded only once. This chain connects TRBV7-3 to TRBJ1-1; 7 nucleotides match TRBD1. After removal of 5 bases from V and 4 bases from J, the junction contained 4 bases not matched to a gene. Germline CDR1 and CDR2: SGHTA and FQGTGA. CDR3 length equals 13 residues. CDR3 DNA sequence: TGTGCCAGCAGCCCCGCAGGGGGCACTGAAGCTTTCTTT. Its protein product is CASSPAGGTEAFF.

The chain links TRBV5-3 to TRBJ2-3; D may be TRBD2 (6 bases). TRBV5-3 is identified as an open reading frame with a role that is uncertain. Trimming stripped 0 bases from V and 2 bases from J, with 13 bases between. The CDR3 covers 16 residues. The CDR3 DNA reads TGTGCCAGAAGCTTGGCCGTTAGGGACTCCACAGATACGCAGTATTTT. It translates to CARSLAVRDSTDTQYF.

CDR3: CASSETGPLAGTQETQYF. Written as DNA, the CDR3 is TGTGCCAGCAGTGAAACGGGCCCGCTAGCGGGGACTCAAGAGACCCAGTACTTC. The chain is built from TRBV25-1 and TRBJ2-5; 9 bases line up with TRBD2. Per germline, CDR1 MGHDK and CDR2 SYGVNS. The CDR3 consists of 18 residues. Germline trimming cut 2 bases from V and 2 bases from J; bases unmatched to any gene: 12.

This clone showed up just a few times. The chain has TRBV6-6 and TRBJ1-5; perhaps TRBD1 as D (6 bases). V was pared by 7 bases and J by 5 bases, with 18 bases between. The germline V gene encodes CDR1 MNHNY and CDR2 SVGAGI (reference sequence). The CDR3 has 15 residues. The CDR3 DNA sequence: TGTGCCAGCACCAACGGGGGGGCGAGGGATCAGCCCCAGCATTTT. It translates to CASTNGGARDQPQHF.

This clone occurred a few times. The chain combines TRBV30 with TRBJ2-3, with D maybe TRBD2 (5 bases). Trimming took 0 bases from V and 5 from J, leaving 9 bases between them. Germline V lookup: CDR1 GTSNPN, CDR2 SVGIG (reference sequence). This CDR3 region has 13 residues. This chain's CDR3 is CAWSVWEKDTQYF. Here the CDR3 DNA reads TGTGCCTGGAGTGTGTGGGAGAAAGATACGCAGTATTTT.

The chain recombines TRBV30 with TRBJ2-7; D is possibly TRBD2 (6 bases). Germline values: CDR1 GTSNPN, CDR2 SVGIG (reference sequence). The V gene lost 8 bases and the J gene lost 1 base, with 30 bases spanning the gap. The CDR3 extends over 18 amino acids. DNA of the CDR3: TGTGCCGGGGCACTATCCCCACCCCCCGGGAGAAGGTCCTACGAGCAGTACTTC. The encoded protein is CAGALSPPPGRRSYEQYF.

The V and J genes are TRBV9 and TRBJ1-2, with 10 nucleotides matching TRBD1. J was trimmed by 2 bases and V by 2 bases; bases with no gene match: 6. The CDR3 extends over 16 amino acids. Germline lookup yields CDR1 SGDLS and CDR2 YYNGEE. CDR3 DNA: TGTGCCAGCAGCGTGGGGACAGGGGCGCCGAACTATGGCTACACCTTC. It translates to CASSVGTGAPNYGYTF.

V and J are TRBV9 and TRBJ2-1; the match to TRBD2 covers 12 bases. Looked up from germline, CDR1 is SGDLS and CDR2 is YYNGEE. Unmatched junction bases numbered 10, after V lost 2 bases and J lost 4 bases. There are 18 residues in the CDR3. In DNA, the CDR3 is TGTGCCAGCAGCGTCCGTCCTAGCGGGAGGGCGGGTTACAATGAGCAGTTCTTC. Translation: CASSVRPSGRAGYNEQFF.

This clone was detected a few times. The V gene is TRBV19, the J gene TRBJ2-7; TRBD1 aligns across 9 bases. In germline, CDR1 is LNHDA, CDR2 SQIVND (reference sequence). The junction had 4 bases not matched to a gene; V was cut back by 4 bases and J by 6 bases. The CDR3 loop spans 13 amino acids. The chain's CDR3 is CASSTGQGGEQYF. The CDR3 bases are TGTGCCAGTAGTACGGGACAGGGAGGCGAGCAGTACTTC.

This chain joins TRBV18 and TRBJ1-5, with D perhaps TRBD1 (6 bases). V was trimmed by 3 bases and J by 2 bases, leaving 8 bases between them. Germline CDR1 is KGHSH and CDR2 is LQKENI. The CDR3 spans 14 residues. CDR3 region: CASSPRQGNQPQHF. The CDR3 nucleotides are TGTGCCAGCTCACCCCGACAGGGCAATCAGCCCCAGCATTTT.

The V gene is TRBV7-6, the J gene TRBJ2-7; TRBD1 matches 10 bases. J lost 5 bases, V lost 4 bases, and 11 bases had no gene match. CDR1 SGHVS and CDR2 FNYEAQ come from the germline V gene. The CDR3 loop spans 16 amino acids. CDR3 sequence: CASSYSPGQGINEQYF. The CDR3 region has the DNA TGTGCCAGCAGCTACTCTCCGGGACAGGGGATAAACGAGCAGTACTTC.

This clone came up once. The rearrangement uses TRBV28 and TRBJ1-1, with no clear D. CDR3 length: 11 amino acids. Germline V CDR1 and CDR2: MDHEN, SYDVKM. V dropped 3 bases and J dropped 4 bases, with 3 bases sitting between them. The CDR3 loop reads CASSFLTEAFF. The CDR3 DNA is TGTGCCAGCAGTTTCCTCACTGAAGCTTTCTTT.

The gene calls are TRBV29-1 and TRBJ2-1; TRBD2 matches 11 bases. The CDR3 spans 15 residues. V lost 3 bases, J lost 6 bases, and 7 bases stayed unmatched. In germline, CDR1 is SQVTM, CDR2 ANQGSEA. The CDR3 is CSVETGLAEVNEQFF. CDR3 sequence (DNA): TGCAGCGTTGAGACGGGACTAGCGGAGGTCAATGAGCAGTTCTTC.

For this clone: The sample contains more than one DNA sequence encoding this CDR3. CDR3 nucleotides: TGCGCCAGCAGTCCCTACGCATCTACCTTTAACACTGAAGCTTTCTTT. It specifies CASSPYASTFNTEAFF. The chain carries TRBV5-1 and TRBJ1-1; D not certain. This CDR3 is 16 amino acids long. CDR1 and CDR2 from the germline V gene are SGHRS and YFSETQ. Trimming removed 5 bases at V and 2 bases at J, with 19 bases between. The variable domain in full, with the rest retrieved from reference TRBV5-1 and TRBJ1-1, is KAGVTQTPRYLIKTRGQQVTLSCSPISGHRSVSWYQQTPGQGLQFLFEYFSETQRNKGNFPGRFSGRQFSNSRSEMNVSTLELGDSALYLCASSPYASTFNTEAFFGQGTRLTVV.

The chain uses TRBV28 and TRBJ1-5; D call uncertain. CDR1 and CDR2 (germline): MDHEN, SYDVKM. The CDR3 is made up of 16 amino acids. Trimming took off 6 bases at V and 3 bases at J, with 18 bases between the two ends. CDR3 amino acids: CASSPPRDQDNQPQHF. CDR3 coding DNA: TGTGCCAGCAGCCCCCCCCGAGATCAGGACAATCAGCCCCAGCATTTT.

V is TRBV28 and J is TRBJ1-1; D remains ambiguous. Germline CDR1 reads MDHEN; CDR2 reads SYDVKM. The CDR3 is made up of 14 amino acids. Between the trimmed V and J ends, which lost 6 bases and 0 bases, there was a span of 11 bases. The CDR3 loop is CASRPGGMNTEAFF. DNA of the CDR3: TGTGCCAGCAGGCCTGGAGGGATGAACACTGAAGCTTTCTTT.

This chain links TRBV11-2 with TRBJ1-2, with 8 bases aligning to TRBD1. Per the germline V gene, CDR1 is SGHAT and CDR2 is FQNNGV. J gave up 7 bases and V 0 bases, and 7 bases lay outside the gene matches. The CDR3 spans 15 residues. In DNA form, the CDR3 reads TGTGCCAGCAGCTTAGATCGGGCAGGGGGCGGTGGCTACACCTTC. This sequence encodes CASSLDRAGGGGYTF.